Shown below are 29 T cell receptor beta chains from a single sample sequenced in a study of beta chain features in type 1 diabetes. Study-level findings and limits: Type 1 diabetes patients had moderately but significantly shorter TCRB CDR3s in all four CD4+ subsets.

The antigens for these receptors are not known. As every portion of the isolated RNA was reverse transcribed, the sequencing read expressed TCRB transcripts. Assay: immunoSEQ multiplex PCR; the TCRdb copy retains only in-frame clones and omits some. The data hold about 160,000 clones, with roughly 60% observed a single time. Input material: naive CD4+ T cells from blood. All receptors derive from a man in his thirties or forties with type 1 diabetes.

The chain combines TRBV10-3 with TRBJ2-5; D is ambiguous. The V gene's germline CDR1 is ENHRY and CDR2 SYGVKD. The V gene lost 7 bases and the J gene lost 7 bases, with 10 bases spanning the gap. This CDR3 spans 11 amino acids. The CDR3 protein is CAINIEGTQYF. The CDR3 bases are TGTGCCATCAACATCGAAGGGACCCAGTACTTC.

The chain links TRBV5-6 to TRBJ1-4; 11 bases are a match to TRBD1. The CDR3 loop spans 16 amino acids. Trimming cost V 4 bases and J 8 bases; bases outside gene matches: 10. Germline assignment: CDR1 SGHDT and CDR2 YYEEEE. The CDR3 loop reads CASSGAGTGGKEKLFF. CDR3 coding DNA: TGTGCCAGCAGCGGAGCAGGGACAGGGGGGAAAGAAAAACTGTTTTTT.

This clone has a handful of counts. This chain connects TRBV29-1 to TRBJ2-3; D is unclear. This CDR3 comprises 12 residues. The ends were cut back, 3 bases at V and 6 bases at J, with 10 bases in the middle. Germline-derived CDR1 and CDR2 are SQVTM and ANQGSEA. DNA for the CDR3: TGCAGCGTTGATCCCCCTGGCGATACGCAGTATTTT. It specifies CSVDPPGDTQYF.

CDR3 loop: CASSVTDTGELFF. For the CDR3, the DNA is TGCGCCAGCAGCGTGACAGATACCGGGGAGCTGTTTTTT. V usage is TRBV5-1 and J usage is TRBJ2-2, with D tentatively TRBD1 (5 bases). The CDR3 contains 13 residues. Germline V lookup: CDR1 SGHRS, CDR2 YFSETQ. Trimming left V 4 bases short and J 5 bases short, with 9 bases between.

Here the CDR3 DNA reads TGTGCCAGCAGTCCATACGGACAGGGTTCCTCCTACGAGCAGTACTTC. It encodes CASSPYGQGSSYEQYF. The V call is TRBV28, the J call TRBJ2-7, with 8 nucleotides matching TRBD1. The CDR3 extends over 16 amino acids. Germline V gene data show CDR1 as MDHEN and CDR2 as SYDVKM. V lost 5 bases and J lost 0; bases outside the gene matches: 9.

This chain joins TRBV19 and TRBJ2-3, with 12 nucleotides matching TRBD1. The CDR3 is 14 residues long. V gave up 8 bases and J gave up 3 bases; unmatched junction bases: 3. Per the germline V gene, CDR1 is LNHDA and CDR2 is SQIVND (reference sequence). CDR3 in amino acids: CASGDRGRTDTQYF. As DNA, the CDR3 is TGTGCCAGTGGGGACAGGGGGCGGACAGATACGCAGTATTTT.

The chain uses TRBV9 and TRBJ2-1, with TRBD1 matching over 8 bases. Losses at the gene ends were 3 bases for V and 11 bases for J; bases not matched to a gene: 4. This CDR3 has 12 amino acids. The germline gives CDR1 SGDLS, CDR2 YYNGEE. This CDR3 is CASSADRDQQFF. As DNA, the CDR3 is TGTGCCAGCAGCGCGGACAGGGATCAGCAGTTCTTC. The full variable domain, rest sourced from reference TRBV9 and TRBJ2-1, is DSGVTQTPKHLITATGQRVTLRCSPRSGDLSVYWYQQSLDQGLQFLIQYYNGEERAKGNILERFSAQQFPDLHSELNLSSLELGDSALYFCASSADRDQQFFGPGTRLTVL.

This clone has just a few counts. This chain joins TRBV29-1 and TRBJ1-1; TRBD1 might be the D (5 bases). CDR3 length: 14 amino acids. Germline V lookup: CDR1 SQVTM, CDR2 ANQGSEA. V was pared by 4 bases and J by 0 bases, with 12 bases between. This chain's CDR3 is CSVVRTNMNTEAFF. The CDR3 DNA sequence: TGCAGCGTTGTAAGGACAAACATGAACACTGAAGCTTTCTTT.

This chain uses TRBV15 with TRBJ2-1; 9 nucleotides align to TRBD1. With V trimmed by 5 bases and J by 0 bases, 5 bases remained unmatched. Germline CDR1 is LNHNV and CDR2 is YYDKDF (reference sequence). This CDR3 contains 16 residues. The CDR3 is CATSHRGQFSYNEQFF. The CDR3 DNA follows: TGTGCCACCAGCCACAGGGGGCAATTCTCCTACAATGAGCAGTTCTTC.

The rearrangement links TRBV7-2 to TRBJ2-4; a weak D match, TRBD2 (6 bases). The CDR3 runs 14 residues. CDR1 and CDR2 from the germline V gene are SGHTA and FQGNSA. The V end lost 5 bases, the J end lost 0 bases, and 8 bases lay between the germline ends. The CDR3 here is CASSVGLAKNIQYF. The CDR3 DNA reads TGTGCCAGCAGCGTGGGACTAGCCAAAAACATTCAGTACTTC.

The rearrangement joins TRBV7-2 to TRBJ2-4; perhaps TRBD2 as D (5 bases). The ends were cut back, 4 bases at V and 0 bases at J, with 10 bases in the middle. CDR3 size: 15 residues. The germline CDR1 and CDR2 sequences are SGHTA and FQGNSA. The CDR3 reads CASSSGIVAKNIQYF. DNA of the CDR3: TGTGCCAGCAGCTCGGGGATCGTAGCCAAAAACATTCAGTACTTC.

The rearrangement links TRBV28 to TRBJ2-7, with 10 positions matching TRBD1. The CDR3 is 15 amino acids. J was trimmed by 5 bases and V by 5 bases; bases with no gene match: 9. From germline, CDR1 is MDHEN and CDR2 SYDVKM. The DNA for the CDR3 is TGTGCCAGCAGTACTGGAGGGACAGGGGTTCACGAGCAGTACTTC. Its translation is CASSTGGTGVHEQYF.

The chain links TRBV7-9 to TRBJ2-1; D remains unclear. V shed 4 bases and J shed 8 bases, with 18 bases lying between them. Germline V gene sequence: CDR1 SEHNR, CDR2 FQNEAQ (reference sequence). The CDR3 length is 15 residues. The CDR3 DNA reads TGTGCCAGCAGCTCCCCAGTGGTTGGATCGGATGAGCAGTTCTTC. It is translated as CASSSPVVGSDEQFF.

This clone has more than one count but fewer than ten. The chain couples TRBV6-6 to TRBJ1-2; a possible D gene is TRBD1 (6 bases). Trimming pared 6 bases from V and 8 bases from J, leaving 22 bases between. CDR1 and CDR2 (germline): MNHNY, SVGAGI (reference sequence). CDR3 length: 15 amino acids. The CDR3 bases are TGTGCCAGCAGCCCCTCGGACAGAACGAGTAAAGGCTACACCTTC. Translated, it gives CASSPSDRTSKGYTF.

The chain recombines TRBV6-5 with TRBJ2-3; the D gene is possibly TRBD1 (6 bases). CDR1 MNHEY and CDR2 SVGAGI come from the germline V gene. Trimming pared 6 bases from V and 4 bases from J, leaving 17 bases between. The CDR3 sequence is 15 residues long. CDR3 residues: CASRNRASGADTQYF. Here the CDR3 DNA reads TGTGCCAGCAGAAACAGGGCCTCCGGGGCAGATACGCAGTATTTT.

The V call is TRBV10-3, the J call TRBJ1-1; unclear D gene. CDR3 length: 12 residues. V was shortened by 3 bases and J by 4 bases, with 6 bases between the two germline ends. Germline CDR1 reads ENHRY; CDR2 reads SYGVKD. In DNA form, the CDR3 reads TGTGCCATCAGTGACGGGATCACTGAAGCTTTCTTT. Amino acid sequence: CAISDGITEAFF.

There are a few counts of this clone. The J gene is TRBJ1-5, the V gene TRBV29-1; TRBD1 agrees at 7 bases. The trim removed 6 bases at V and 5 bases at J, leaving 7 bases unmatched. Germline V lookup: CDR1 SQVTM, CDR2 ANQGSEA. The CDR3 has 13 amino acids. This CDR3 is CSVFSGTDQPQHF. The CDR3 DNA reads as TGCAGCGTGTTTTCAGGGACAGATCAGCCCCAGCATTTT.

The table lists this clone with a few counts. The chain couples TRBV4-3 to TRBJ2-3; TRBD2 is a possible D gene (5 bases). Looked up from germline, CDR1 is LGHNA and CDR2 is YSLEER. This CDR3 is built from 14 residues. Trimming removed 4 bases from V and 6 bases from J, with 14 bases in between. The chain's CDR3 is CASSPTPTGDTQYF. Here the CDR3 DNA reads TGCGCCAGCAGCCCAACCCCAACGGGGGATACGCAGTATTTT.

This rearrangement joins TRBV27 to TRBJ2-7, with 8 bases matching TRBD1. The germline CDR1 and CDR2 sequences are MNHEY and SMNVEV (reference sequence). Germline trimming cut 6 bases from V and 4 bases from J; bases unmatched to any gene: 14. The CDR3 sequence is 16 residues long. DNA of the CDR3: TGTGCCAGCAGAAGGACAGGGTCTTTTGTTCCTTACGAGCAGTACTTC. Its translation is CASRRTGSFVPYEQYF.

The rearrangement links TRBV7-9 to TRBJ2-3; perhaps TRBD2 as D (6 bases). Trimming shortened V by 5 bases and J by 2 bases, and 14 bases separated the two germline ends. The CDR3 totals 15 residues. CDR1 and CDR2 from the germline V gene are SEHNR and FQNEAQ (reference sequence). The CDR3 spells CASSGGLPLTDTQYF. CDR3 nucleotides: TGTGCCAGCAGCGGGGGACTTCCCCTCACAGATACGCAGTATTTT. Complete variable domain (other parts from reference TRBV7-9 and TRBJ2-3): DTGVSQNPRHKITKRGQNVTFRCDPISEHNRLYWYRQTLGQGPEFLTYFQNEAQLEKSRLLSDRFSAERPKGSFSTLEIQRTEQGDSAMYLCASSGGLPLTDTQYFGPGTRLTVL.

J is TRBJ1-3 and V is TRBV20-1; D gene uncertain. The CDR3 contains 11 residues. The germline V gene encodes CDR1 DFQATT and CDR2 SNEGSKA (reference sequence). V was pared by 7 bases and J by 4 bases, with 8 bases between. CDR3 nucleotide sequence: TGCAGTGGAGTTAGGGGAAACACCATATATTTT. Protein: CSGVRGNTIYF.

The chain carries TRBV30 and TRBJ1-1; D gene ambiguous. This CDR3 has 13 amino acids. From germline, CDR1 is GTSNPN and CDR2 SVGIG (reference sequence). CDR3 amino acids: CALNWQANTEAFF. CDR3 nucleotides: TGTGCGCTGAACTGGCAAGCGAACACTGAAGCTTTCTTT.

In DNA form, the CDR3 reads TGTGCCAGCAGTCCCCTAGGACAGGGGGAGCAGTACTTC. Translating it yields CASSPLGQGEQYF. The chain is built from TRBV2 and TRBJ2-7; 9 bases align to TRBD1. This CDR3 contains 13 residues. Per the germline V gene, CDR1 is SNHLY and CDR2 is FYNNEI. V shed 5 bases, J shed 7 bases, and the junction held 6 bases outside the gene matches.

The chain has TRBV4-3 and TRBJ1-6; D is unclear. The V end lost 1 base, the J end lost 9 bases, and 13 bases lay between the germline ends. The CDR3 has 15 residues. Germline V gives CDR1 LGHNA, CDR2 YSLEER. This CDR3 is CASSQVWGMGSPLHF. DNA for the CDR3: TGCGCCAGCAGCCAAGTGTGGGGAATGGGTTCACCCCTCCACTTT.

The rearrangement links TRBV6-5 to TRBJ2-5; D is possibly TRBD1 (6 bases). Trimming took 6 bases from V and 4 from J, leaving 12 bases between them. From germline, CDR1 is MNHEY and CDR2 SVGAGI. This CDR3 comprises 13 residues. CDR3 sequence: CASRRTVGETQYF. The DNA of the CDR3 is TGTGCCAGCAGACGGACAGTAGGAGAGACCCAGTACTTC.

The chain employs TRBV27 and TRBJ2-1; 8 bases map to TRBD1. CDR1 and CDR2 from the germline V gene are MNHEY and SMNVEV (reference sequence). The CDR3 contains 16 residues. With V trimmed by 3 bases and J by 4 bases, 8 bases remained unmatched. The CDR3 bases are TGTGCCAGCAGTTTTACTCAGGGGGCGGGGTACAATGAGCAGTTCTTC. Encoded protein: CASSFTQGAGYNEQFF.

The genes are TRBV27 and TRBJ2-5; D is unclear. Trimming left V 4 bases short and J 6 bases short, with 6 bases between. The CDR3 runs 11 residues. Germline V gene lookup returns CDR1 MNHEY and CDR2 SMNVEV (reference sequence). CDR3 loop: CASSSLKTQYF. For the CDR3, the DNA is TGTGCCAGCAGTTCCCTAAAGACCCAGTACTTC.

This clone was seen a handful of times. The genes are TRBV27 and TRBJ2-7; a possible D gene is TRBD1 (6 bases). The V gene's germline CDR1 is MNHEY and CDR2 SMNVEV (reference sequence). CDR3 length equals 14 residues. With 5 bases removed from V and 1 base from J, the gap between germline ends came to 12 bases. The DNA for the CDR3 is TGTGCCAGCAGTGTGGGACATTCTTCCTACGAGCAGTACTTC. Encoded protein: CASSVGHSSYEQYF.

This clone showed up just once. The genes are TRBV13 and TRBJ1-4; 10 bases align to TRBD1. The V and J ends lost 6 bases and 5 bases, in that order; junction bases with no gene match: 6. The CDR3 is 15 amino acids. The germline CDR1 and CDR2 sequences are PRHDT and FYEKMQ (reference sequence). The CDR3 spells CASSGLDRGNEKLFF. The DNA of the CDR3 is TGTGCCAGCAGTGGCTTGGACAGGGGGAATGAAAAACTGTTTTTT.